Listed here are 13 T cell receptor beta chains from one sample, sequenced in a study of human T cells and chemical hapten exposure. TCRdb itself ran the RACE reads through MiXCR, one entry per CDR3 protein. The table records 150,000 to 200,000 distinct CDR3 sequences, roughly a quarter of them present only once. Sample time point: patch test 3, about 24 weeks after DPC sensitization. Treatment in this sample: therapeutic diphenylcyclopropenone sensitization with weekly scalp DPC. The sequences come from whole blood, collected in connection with sensitization to the hapten diphenylcyclopropenone (DPC). Receptor source: a young woman with alopecia areata. Some clones in this sample may be carry-over from other donors' samples.

This clonotype was detected ten times or more. The chain has TRBV10-3 and TRBJ2-3, with 9 nucleotides matching TRBD1. J lost 0 bases, V lost 6 bases, and 4 bases had no gene match. There are 15 residues in the CDR3. Per germline, CDR1 ENHRY and CDR2 SYGVKD. The CDR3 reads CAIRGGQGSTDTQYF. CDR3 nucleotide sequence: TGTGCCATCAGAGGGGGACAGGGTAGCACAGATACGCAGTATTTT.

The V call is TRBV25-1, the J call TRBJ1-2; D call uncertain. The V gene lost 6 bases and the J gene lost 7 bases, with 9 bases spanning the gap. Germline V CDR1 and CDR2: MGHDK, SYGVNS. The CDR3 has 11 residues. CDR3 coding DNA: TGTGCCAGCAGGAGGGAGGCTGGCTACACCTTC. The encoded protein is CASRREAGYTF.

This clonotype came up many times. The rearrangement links TRBV12-3 or TRBV12-4 to TRBJ2-3, with D unclear. The germline V and J ends were trimmed by 6 bases and 8 bases, with 15 bases remaining between them. The CDR3 runs 13 residues. CDR3 nucleotides: TGTGCCAGCAGCCTCGACTCTTTTGGTACGCAGTATTTT. Translated, it gives CASSLDSFGTQYF.

This clonotype has a count of ten or more. V is TRBV7-2 and J is TRBJ2-7; D perhaps matches TRBD1 (6 bases). The CDR3 contains 15 residues. The V end was cut by 0 bases, the J end by 4 bases, with 13 bases between. Germline assignment: CDR1 SGHTA and CDR2 FQGNSA. CDR3 nucleotides: TGTGCCAGCAGCTTAGCGCAAGGGACACTGTACGAGCAGTACTTC. Translation gives CASSLAQGTLYEQYF.

In this sample, this clonotype turned up a few times. The rearrangement uses TRBV4-2 and TRBJ2-7, with 9 bases aligning to TRBD1. Germline CDR1 is LGHNA and CDR2 is YNFKEQ. V gave up 2 bases and J gave up 3 bases; unmatched junction bases: 5. There are 15 residues in the CDR3. The CDR3 protein is CASSQQDRGHYEQYF. The CDR3, as DNA: TGTGCCAGCAGCCAACAGGACAGGGGTCACTACGAGCAGTACTTC.

This clonotype showed up many times. The chain has TRBV20-1 and TRBJ2-7; possible D gene TRBD2, 5 bases. The CDR3 sequence is 12 residues long. V lost 3 bases and J lost 0, with 6 bases in between. CDR1 is DFQATT and CDR2 is SNEGSKA in the germline V gene (reference sequence). The CDR3 coding sequence is TGCAGTGCTAGCGGGGACTCCTACGAGCAGTACTTC. Translating it yields CSASGDSYEQYF.

V is TRBV13 and J is TRBJ2-7; tentatively, D is TRBD1 (6 bases). Germline V gene lookup returns CDR1 PRHDT and CDR2 FYEKMQ (reference sequence). Trimming shortened V by 4 bases and J by 2 bases, and 15 bases separated the two germline ends. The CDR3 is made up of 15 amino acids. CDR3 in DNA: TGTGCCAGCAGCTCCCGACAGGCGATAACCTACGAGCAGTACTTC. Translation gives CASSSRQAITYEQYF.

Only a few counts were recorded for this clonotype. V is TRBV18 and J is TRBJ1-4, with D hard to call. Between the trimmed V and J ends, which lost 3 bases and 8 bases, there was a span of 22 bases. The CDR3 spans 17 residues. Germline V lookup: CDR1 KGHSH, CDR2 LQKENI. In DNA form, the CDR3 reads TGTGCCAGCTCACCTCAAAACTCAAATAGACCGGGAGAAAAACTGTTTTTT. Its protein is CASSPQNSNRPGEKLFF.

The chain employs TRBV29-1 and TRBJ2-1; D is undetermined. The ends were cut back, 8 bases at V and 5 bases at J, with 19 bases in the middle. The germline V gene has CDR1 SQVTM and CDR2 ANQGSEA. This CDR3 comprises 14 residues. The DNA for the CDR3 is TGCAGCTCGAGGAGAATTGGAAGCGACAATGAGCAGTTCTTC. It codes for CSSRRIGSDNEQFF.

V and J are TRBV29-1 and TRBJ1-2; D remains ambiguous. CDR1 and CDR2 (germline): SQVTM, ANQGSEA. Trimming cost V 3 bases and J 4 bases, with 6 bases left between them. The CDR3 sequence is 11 residues long. The CDR3, as DNA: TGCAGCGTTGATGAAGTCTATGGCTACACCTTC. This translates into CSVDEVYGYTF.

This clonotype was counted only a few times. The chain has TRBV4-2 and TRBJ1-2; D remains ambiguous. Between the trimmed V and J ends, which lost 0 bases and 4 bases, there was a span of 12 bases. Per the germline V gene, CDR1 is LGHNA and CDR2 is YNFKEQ. The length of the CDR3 is 15 residues. Here the CDR3 reads CASSQEVAAFYGYTF. For the CDR3, the DNA is TGTGCCAGCAGCCAAGAGGTCGCAGCCTTCTATGGCTACACCTTC.

Only a few counts were recorded for this clonotype. The chain recombines TRBV7-3 with TRBJ2-5; tentatively, D is TRBD2 (6 bases). V gave up 5 bases and J gave up 4 bases, with 11 bases separating them. Germline values: CDR1 SGHTA, CDR2 FQGTGA. The CDR3 sequence is 13 residues long. Here the CDR3 DNA reads TGTGCCAGCAGCCTTGGAGGGATAGAGACCCAGTACTTC. Translation gives CASSLGGIETQYF.

The chain carries TRBV18 and TRBJ2-7, with 8 bases lining up with TRBD1. J lost 2 bases, V lost 6 bases, and 6 bases had no gene match. Germline V gene sequence: CDR1 KGHSH, CDR2 LQKENI. The CDR3 consists of 14 residues. CDR3 DNA: TGTGCCAGCTCGAAGGGGGACAGGCCCTACGAGCAGTACTTC. It encodes CASSKGDRPYEQYF.